The clone carrying this T cell receptor beta chain was picked up one time. Libraries were prepared by immunoSEQ multiplex PCR; TCRdb keeps only in-frame clonotypes and omits some of them. The sample consists of fewer than 150,000 clones, 90% of them appearing once. The data were taken from a study of T cell responses to AZD1222 COVID-19 vaccine. Across the whole study: Second doses that came at about 4 or about 12 weeks were put together.

CDR3 length equals 13 residues. Trimming removed 0 bases at V and 12 bases at J, with 16 bases between. Germline V gene sequence: CDR1 SGHNT, CDR2 YYREEE (reference sequence). This specimen consisted of peripheral blood, obtained on day 0 of AZD1222 vaccination. The rearrangement joins TRBV5-4 to TRBJ2-7; tentative D call: TRBD2 (6 bases). This TCR derives from an adult in good health. The DNA of the CDR3 is TGTGCCAGCAGCTTGGGGACCCGCGGGATTGCGTACTTC. Its protein is CASSLGTRGIAYF.